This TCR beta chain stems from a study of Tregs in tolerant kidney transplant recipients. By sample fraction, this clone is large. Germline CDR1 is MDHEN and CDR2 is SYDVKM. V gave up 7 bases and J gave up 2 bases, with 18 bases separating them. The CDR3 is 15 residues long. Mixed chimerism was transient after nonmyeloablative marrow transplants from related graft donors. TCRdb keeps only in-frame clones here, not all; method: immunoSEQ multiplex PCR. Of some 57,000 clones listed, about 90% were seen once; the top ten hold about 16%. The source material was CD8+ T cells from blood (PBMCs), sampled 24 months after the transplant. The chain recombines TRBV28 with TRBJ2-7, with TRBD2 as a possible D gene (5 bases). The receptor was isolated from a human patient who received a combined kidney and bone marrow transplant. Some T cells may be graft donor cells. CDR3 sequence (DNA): TGTGCCAGCAAATCACTAGTTGGGAAAACCTACGAGCAGTACTTC. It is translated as CASKSLVGKTYEQYF.